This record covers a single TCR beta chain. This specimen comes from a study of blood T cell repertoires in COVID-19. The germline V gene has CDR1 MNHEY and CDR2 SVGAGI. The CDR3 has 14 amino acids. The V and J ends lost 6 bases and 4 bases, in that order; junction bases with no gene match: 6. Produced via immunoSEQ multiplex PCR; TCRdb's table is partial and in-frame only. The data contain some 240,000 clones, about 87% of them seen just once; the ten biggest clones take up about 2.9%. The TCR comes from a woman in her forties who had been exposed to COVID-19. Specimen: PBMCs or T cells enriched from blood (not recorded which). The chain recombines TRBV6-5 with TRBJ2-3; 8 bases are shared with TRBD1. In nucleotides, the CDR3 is TGTGCCAGCAGGCCCCCAGGGGGCGCAGATACGCAGTATTTT. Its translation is CASRPPGGADTQYF.